This is a list of T cell receptor beta chains from one sample in a study of T cells after posttransplantation cyclophosphamide. Clones were sequenced by immunoSEQ multiplex PCR, and TCRdb holds only the in-frame ones, with some missing. The table shows under 35,000 clones, with 75% to 95% occurring only once. Sequenced: naive CD4+ T cells sorted from PBMCs. These receptors came from a woman aged 60-75 years in good health, CMV-negative, and a related stem cell transplant donor. CDR3s include the opening cysteine and the closing phenylalanine or tryptophan. The D gene is left open where the match is weak. Size values are once, few and many counts, or a class for expanded clones, and some rows have none.

D gene: TRBD1; clone size: .; V gene: TRBV2; J gene: TRBJ1-6; CDR3 DNA: TGTGCCAGCAGTATGACAGGGGTCGGTTCACCCCTCCACTTT; CDR3 protein: CASSMTGVGSPLHF
D gene: TRBD1; clone size: .; V gene: TRBV2; J gene: TRBJ2-3; CDR3 DNA: TGTGCCATCCCCAAGGGGACAGGGTACGCAGATACGCAGTATTTT; CDR3 protein: CAIPKGTGYADTQYF
D gene: TRBD1; clone size: .; V gene: TRBV11-3; J gene: TRBJ2-2; CDR3 DNA: TGTGCCAGCAGCTCCTGGACAGGGGGCCGGACCGGGGAGCTGTTTTTT; CDR3 protein: CASSSWTGGRTGELFF
D gene: .; clone size: .; V gene: TRBV6-7; J gene: TRBJ2-3; CDR3 DNA: TGTGCCAGCAGCAACCCCCCACCGGCAGATACGCAGTATTTT; CDR3 protein: CASSNPPPADTQYF
D gene: .; clone size: .; V gene: TRBV4-3; J gene: TRBJ1-2; CDR3 DNA: TGCGCCAGCAGCCCCCGGGGGGGGGAGTCGAACTATGGCTACACCTTC; CDR3 protein: CASSPRGGESNYGYTF
D gene: .; clone size: .; V gene: TRBV5-1; J gene: TRBJ2-2; CDR3 DNA: TGCGCCAGCAGCTCCGGGTCTAAGAACACCGGGGAGCTGTTTTTT; CDR3 protein: CASSSGSKNTGELFF
D gene: .; clone size: .; V gene: TRBV19; J gene: TRBJ1-1; CDR3 DNA: TGTGCCAGTAGACGTTCGGCGGGAAAGACTGAAGCTTTCTTT; CDR3 protein: CASRRSAGKTEAFF
D gene: TRBD2; clone size: .; V gene: TRBV7-2; J gene: TRBJ2-7; CDR3 DNA: TGTGCCAGCAGCCGCGGGGGGAGCTACGAGCAGTACTTC; CDR3 protein: CASSRGGSYEQYF
D gene: .; clone size: .; V gene: TRBV19; J gene: TRBJ2-5; CDR3 DNA: TGTGCCAGTAGACGAACAGGGATCCAAAAAGGGACCCAGTACTTC; CDR3 protein: CASRRTGIQKGTQYF
D gene: TRBD1; clone size: .; V gene: TRBV28; J gene: TRBJ2-7; CDR3 DNA: TGTGCCAGCAGACGACAGGGAGACGAGCAGTACTTC; CDR3 protein: CASRRQGDEQYF
D gene: TRBD1; clone size: once; V gene: TRBV18; J gene: TRBJ1-1; CDR3 DNA: TGTGCCAGCTCACGACAGGGGGAGAACACTGAAGCTTTCTTT; CDR3 protein: CASSRQGENTEAFF
D gene: .; clone size: .; V gene: TRBV18; J gene: TRBJ1-2; CDR3 DNA: TGTGCCAGCTCGCCAGACAGTAACTATGGCTACACCTTC; CDR3 protein: CASSPDSNYGYTF
D gene: .; clone size: .; V gene: TRBV28; J gene: TRBJ2-7; CDR3 DNA: TGTGCCAGCAGTTTTCCAGGGGACATCGACGAGCAGTACTTC; CDR3 protein: CASSFPGDIDEQYF
D gene: .; clone size: .; V gene: TRBV18; J gene: TRBJ2-3; CDR3 DNA: TGTGCCAGCTCGGTCACTAGCACAGATACGCAGTATTTT; CDR3 protein: CASSVTSTDTQYF
D gene: TRBD1; clone size: once; V gene: TRBV7-2; J gene: TRBJ1-2; CDR3 DNA: TGTGCCAGCAGCTTAGTAGGGACAGGTTTTAACTATGGCTACACCTTC; CDR3 protein: CASSLVGTGFNYGYTF
D gene: TRBD1; clone size: .; V gene: TRBV9; J gene: TRBJ2-1; CDR3 DNA: TGTGCCAGCAGCGCAAGAGGGGACAGCTCCTACAATGAGCAGTTCTTC; CDR3 protein: CASSARGDSSYNEQFF
D gene: .; clone size: .; V gene: TRBV28; J gene: TRBJ1-1; CDR3 DNA: TGTGCCAGCAGTTTGAAGGGGGACACTGAAGCTTTCTTT; CDR3 protein: CASSLKGDTEAFF
D gene: .; clone size: .; V gene: TRBV6-5; J gene: TRBJ2-7; CDR3 DNA: TGTGCCAGCAGTTACTCTAGCAGTATTGGAAACGAGCAGTACTTC; CDR3 protein: CASSYSSSIGNEQYF
D gene: TRBD1; clone size: once; V gene: TRBV25-1; J gene: TRBJ1-5; CDR3 DNA: TGTGCCAGCCGCCGGACAGGGAACAATCAGCCCCAGCATTTT; CDR3 protein: CASRRTGNNQPQHF
D gene: TRBD2; clone size: .; V gene: TRBV9; J gene: TRBJ2-7; CDR3 DNA: TGTGCCAGCAGCGTAGAGTCTAGCGGGGTTTCGGGCGAGCAGTACTTC; CDR3 protein: CASSVESSGVSGEQYF
D gene: TRBD2; clone size: .; V gene: TRBV19; J gene: TRBJ2-5; CDR3 DNA: TGTGCCAGTAGACCCTGGACTAGCGGGGGGATCGAGACCCAGTACTTC; CDR3 protein: CASRPWTSGGIETQYF
D gene: TRBD2; clone size: .; V gene: TRBV28; J gene: TRBJ2-1; CDR3 DNA: TGTGCCAGCATGCCCAGCGGGAGCTCCTACAATGAGCAGTTCTTC; CDR3 protein: CASMPSGSSYNEQFF
D gene: TRBD1; clone size: .; V gene: TRBV9; J gene: TRBJ1-2; CDR3 DNA: TGTGCCAGCAGTCGACAGGGGGTTCGTGGCTGCACCTTC; CDR3 protein: CASSRQGVRGCTF
D gene: .; clone size: .; V gene: TRBV7-2; J gene: TRBJ1-5; CDR3 DNA: TGTGCCAGCAGCCTACTTTCGAAGCCCCAGCATTTT; CDR3 protein: CASSLLSKPQHF
D gene: .; clone size: .; V gene: TRBV28; J gene: TRBJ1-2; CDR3 DNA: TGTGCCAGCGCCCAGGGCCAAAATGGCTACACCTTC; CDR3 protein: CASAQGQNGYTF
D gene: .; clone size: few; V gene: TRBV2; J gene: TRBJ1-1; CDR3 DNA: TGTGCCAGCAGCTCCCGACAGACGAACACTGAAGCTTTCTTT; CDR3 protein: CASSSRQTNTEAFF
D gene: .; clone size: .; V gene: TRBV9; J gene: TRBJ1-5; CDR3 DNA: TGTGCCAGCAGCGTAGTAGGGGATACAGGAAATCAGCCCCAGCATTTT; CDR3 protein: CASSVVGDTGNQPQHF
D gene: TRBD1; clone size: once; V gene: TRBV28; J gene: TRBJ1-5; CDR3 DNA: TGTGCCAGCAGTACGGGACAGTTCAATCAGCCCCAGCATTTT; CDR3 protein: CASSTGQFNQPQHF
D gene: .; clone size: .; V gene: TRBV7-2; J gene: TRBJ1-5; CDR3 DNA: TGTGCCAGCTCCCCCGGAGGGGGCAATCAGCCCCAGCATTTT; CDR3 protein: CASSPGGGNQPQHF
D gene: TRBD2; clone size: .; V gene: TRBV4-1; J gene: TRBJ2-2; CDR3 DNA: TGCGCCAGCAGCCAAGATGTGGCGGGGGTCCGCGGCGGGGAGCTGTTTTTT; CDR3 protein: CASSQDVAGVRGGELFF
D gene: TRBD1; clone size: .; V gene: TRBV5-1; J gene: TRBJ2-7; CDR3 DNA: TGCGCCAGCAGCTCACAGGGGGCCAAATACGAGCAGTACTTC; CDR3 protein: CASSSQGAKYEQYF
D gene: .; clone size: .; V gene: TRBV6-6; J gene: TRBJ1-3; CDR3 DNA: TGTGCCAGCAGTTACCTGGCCTCTGGAAACACCATATATTTT; CDR3 protein: CASSYLASGNTIYF
D gene: TRBD1; clone size: .; V gene: TRBV6-1; J gene: TRBJ1-4; CDR3 DNA: TGTGCCAGCCGGACAGGGGCAACTAATGAAAAACTGTTTTTT; CDR3 protein: CASRTGATNEKLFF
D gene: TRBD1; clone size: .; V gene: TRBV29-1; J gene: TRBJ1-1; CDR3 DNA: TGCAGCGGGACCAGGGGGCAGGCTGAAGCTTTCTTT; CDR3 protein: CSGTRGQAEAFF
D gene: TRBD2; clone size: .; V gene: TRBV7-9; J gene: TRBJ2-1; CDR3 DNA: TGTGCCAGCAGCCCAGCGGGATCTTCCTACAATGAGCAGTTCTTC; CDR3 protein: CASSPAGSSYNEQFF
D gene: TRBD1; clone size: .; V gene: TRBV2; J gene: TRBJ1-5; CDR3 DNA: TGTGCCAGCAGGGGACAGGTGGGCAATCAGCCCCAGCATTTT; CDR3 protein: CASRGQVGNQPQHF
D gene: TRBD1; clone size: .; V gene: TRBV6-4; J gene: TRBJ2-3; CDR3 DNA: TGTGCCAGCAGTCCACAGGGGAGCACAGATACGCAGTATTTT; CDR3 protein: CASSPQGSTDTQYF
D gene: .; clone size: .; V gene: TRBV28; J gene: TRBJ2-7; CDR3 DNA: TGTGCCAGCACGAACCGGGTCCGGGGTAAAGGCGAGCAGTACTTC; CDR3 protein: CASTNRVRGKGEQYF
D gene: .; clone size: few; V gene: TRBV2; J gene: TRBJ1-4; CDR3 DNA: TGTGCCACAGGGGCCAAGGGCCTTTCTAATGAAAAACTGTTTTTT; CDR3 protein: CATGAKGLSNEKLFF
D gene: TRBD1; clone size: .; V gene: TRBV19; J gene: TRBJ2-7; CDR3 DNA: TGTGCCAGTAGTCCAGGACAGGGGGCCTCCTACGAGCAGTACTTC; CDR3 protein: CASSPGQGASYEQYF
D gene: TRBD1; clone size: .; V gene: TRBV18; J gene: TRBJ1-5; CDR3 DNA: TGTGCCAGCTCACATGGACAGGGAGGTCAGCCCCAGCATTTT; CDR3 protein: CASSHGQGGQPQHF
D gene: TRBD1; clone size: .; V gene: TRBV19; J gene: TRBJ2-5; CDR3 DNA: TGTGCCAGTAGTATCGGGACAGTCCAAGAGACCCAGTACTTC; CDR3 protein: CASSIGTVQETQYF
D gene: .; clone size: .; V gene: TRBV19; J gene: TRBJ2-1; CDR3 DNA: TGTGCCAGTAGTCCACGAGCGGGCCTGAGCCGGTTCTTC; CDR3 protein: CASSPRAGLSRFF
D gene: TRBD1; clone size: .; V gene: TRBV7-7; J gene: TRBJ2-7; CDR3 DNA: TGTGCTAGCAGTCCGACAGGGGGCTACGAGCAGTACTTC; CDR3 protein: CASSPTGGYEQYF
D gene: TRBD1; clone size: .; V gene: TRBV27; J gene: TRBJ1-2; CDR3 DNA: TGTGCCAGCAGTTTCAACAACCCCCTGACAGGGGGGTTTGGCTACACCTTC; CDR3 protein: CASSFNNPLTGGFGYTF
D gene: .; clone size: .; V gene: TRBV7-9; J gene: TRBJ1-2; CDR3 DNA: TGTGCCAGCAGCGCACAGGGAAGAGGAAACTATGGCTACACCTTC; CDR3 protein: CASSAQGRGNYGYTF
D gene: TRBD1; clone size: once; V gene: TRBV11-3; J gene: TRBJ2-7; CDR3 DNA: TGTGCCAGCAGCTTAGGTCATTCGGGACAGCAATACGAGCAGTACTTC; CDR3 protein: CASSLGHSGQQYEQYF
D gene: TRBD2; clone size: .; V gene: TRBV7-9; J gene: TRBJ2-1; CDR3 DNA: TGTGCCAGCAGCACGGGACTAGCGGGGGACAATGAGCAGTTCTTC; CDR3 protein: CASSTGLAGDNEQFF
D gene: TRBD2; clone size: .; V gene: TRBV2; J gene: TRBJ2-3; CDR3 DNA: TGTGCCAGCAGCTTTCGACTAGCGGGGGGCACAGATACGCAGTATTTT; CDR3 protein: CASSFRLAGGTDTQYF
D gene: .; clone size: .; V gene: TRBV18; J gene: TRBJ2-3; CDR3 DNA: TGTGCCAGCTCACCACTACGGGGGGCCAGCACAGATACGCAGTATTTT; CDR3 protein: CASSPLRGASTDTQYF
D gene: .; clone size: .; V gene: TRBV5-1; J gene: TRBJ2-1; CDR3 DNA: TGCGCCAGCTCTCTAGCGATGAGCTCCTACAATGAGCAGTTCTTC; CDR3 protein: CASSLAMSSYNEQFF
D gene: .; clone size: .; V gene: TRBV13; J gene: TRBJ2-7; CDR3 DNA: TGTGCCAGCAGCTCAGGCGGAAAGGATATAACAGCATACGAGCAGTACTTC; CDR3 protein: CASSSGGKDITAYEQYF
D gene: .; clone size: .; V gene: TRBV28; J gene: TRBJ1-1; CDR3 DNA: TGTGCCAGCAGTTTATTACCCCGGAGGGGCCGGTACACTGAAGCTTTCTTT; CDR3 protein: CASSLLPRRGRYTEAFF